This T cell receptor (beta chain) appears in the sequencing data of a study of T cells in Graves' hyperthyroidism and ophthalmopathy. This clonotype was seen more than once but under ten times. Its target is not known. Using RNA transcripts as the source, TCR beta CDR3 regions were amplified. First-round RT-PCR with HTBI primers amplified the TCR CDR3 region. A single record per CDR3 protein comes from TCRdb applying MiXCR to the multiplex PCR reads. The sample consists of about 200,000 distinct CDR3 sequences, about 17% of them appearing once. Study results and limitations: Within blood appeared most thyroid clonotypes that had expanded above 0.001.

V dropped 7 bases and J dropped 7; count of bases not matched to a gene: 5. Germline V lookup: CDR1 LNHNV, CDR2 YYDKDF (reference sequence). The CDR3 has 13 residues. Stable Graves' hyperthyroidism denoted no ophthalmopathy progression over 18 months. This receptor was obtained from a woman aged 50 to 65 with Graves' hyperthyroidism. This chain uses TRBV15 with TRBJ2-1; 9 bases agree with TRBD1. Sequencing input: blood. This chain's CDR3 is CATTRTGANEQFF. The CDR3 DNA is TGTGCCACCACCCGGACAGGGGCAAATGAGCAGTTCTTC.